This passage covers 12 T cell receptor beta chains from one sample sequenced in a study of cytomegalovirus exposure and HLA in healthy donors. With 60 Vbeta and 13 Jbeta primers, the PCR was carried out. Assay: immunoSEQ multiplex PCR; the TCRdb copy retains only in-frame clones and omits some. The sample holds 200,000 or so clones, approximately 83% seen once. Sequenced sample: PBMCs. All receptors derive from a girl between 10 and 17 years old in good health and CMV-seronegative.

This chain uses TRBV27 with TRBJ1-1; 7 bases agree with TRBD1. Unmatched junction bases numbered 7, after V lost 6 bases and J lost 0 bases. The V gene's germline CDR1 is MNHEY and CDR2 SMNVEV (reference sequence). The length of the CDR3 is 15 residues. The CDR3 spells CASSHRTGVNTEAFF. CDR3 coding DNA: TGTGCCAGCAGCCATCGGACAGGAGTGAACACTGAAGCTTTCTTT.

This rearrangement joins TRBV5-1 to TRBJ2-3; 10 bases are shared with TRBD2. In germline, CDR1 is SGHRS, CDR2 YFSETQ. V was pared by 1 base and J by 4 bases, with 12 bases of the junction left unmatched. The CDR3 contains 18 residues. CDR3 DNA: TGCGCCAGCAGCTTGAATATTCCTAGCGGGAGAATCGCAGATACGCAGTATTTT. Amino acids: CASSLNIPSGRIADTQYF.

This clone came up once. The V and J genes are TRBV19 and TRBJ1-4; no reliable D call. V lost 7 bases and J lost 5, with 14 bases in between. This CDR3 region has 14 residues. In germline, CDR1 is LNHDA, CDR2 SQIVND (reference sequence). In DNA form, the CDR3 reads TGTGCCAGTAAGTTGACCGGGAAAAATGAAAAACTGTTTTTT. Its protein product is CASKLTGKNEKLFF.

This clone was counted between two and nine times. This chain links TRBV7-8 with TRBJ2-7, with 9 bases fitting TRBD2. The germline V gene encodes CDR1 SGHVS and CDR2 FQNEAQ. The CDR3 length is 13 residues. After removal of 8 bases from V and 3 bases from J, the junction contained 5 bases not matched to a gene. CDR3 residues: CASQPSGIYEQYF. The CDR3 DNA follows: TGTGCCAGCCAACCTAGCGGGATCTACGAGCAGTACTTC.

This chain uses TRBV7-3 with TRBJ2-1, with TRBD2 matching 11 bases. J gave up 4 bases and V 4 bases, and 15 bases lay outside the gene matches. Germline V gene data show CDR1 as SGHTA and CDR2 as FQGTGA. The CDR3 spans 19 residues. The CDR3: CASSYTSSGTSGRYNEQFF. Here the CDR3 DNA reads TGTGCCAGCAGCTACACCTCATCCGGGACTAGCGGCCGATACAATGAGCAGTTCTTC.

The J gene is TRBJ2-7, the V gene TRBV29-1, with TRBD2 matching 10 bases. The ends lost 4 bases at V and 4 bases at J; junction bases unmatched: 4. The CDR3 contains 13 residues. CDR1 is SQVTM and CDR2 is ANQGSEA in the germline V gene. CDR3 in amino acids: CSVGKREGYEQYF. CDR3 in DNA: TGCAGCGTTGGGAAGCGGGAGGGGTACGAGCAGTACTTC.

This clone has only a few counts. The chain has TRBV19 and TRBJ2-3, with a possible D match to TRBD1 (6 bases). The CDR3 is 15 amino acids. Germline V gene sequence: CDR1 LNHDA, CDR2 SQIVND (reference sequence). Trimming took 5 bases from V and 0 from J, leaving 12 bases between them. The CDR3 loop reads CASSPRTASTDTQYF. The CDR3 bases are TGTGCCAGTAGTCCCCGGACAGCCAGCACAGATACGCAGTATTTT.

The CDR3 coding sequence is TGTGCCAGCAGGACGACAGGGGTAAATGAAAAACTGTTTTTT. The encoded protein is CASRTTGVNEKLFF. V usage is TRBV5-8 and J usage is TRBJ1-4, with 8 bases lining up with TRBD1. Germline V gene sequence: CDR1 SGHTS, CDR2 YDEGEE. The CDR3 covers 14 residues. J gave up 5 bases and V 5 bases, and 5 bases lay outside the gene matches.

This clone was counted once. The rearrangement joins TRBV5-1 to TRBJ2-7; 9 bases line up with TRBD1. With V trimmed by 4 bases and J by 2 bases, 7 bases remained unmatched. Germline CDR1 SGHRS, CDR2 YFSETQ. The CDR3 has 15 residues. CDR3 in DNA: TGCGCCAGCAGCGCCCAACAGGGGGCGACCTACGAGCAGTACTTC. Its protein is CASSAQQGATYEQYF.

This clone occurred a few times. The CDR3 bases are TGTGCCAGCAGCTGGGGACAGGGTGTATTAACCGGGGAGCTGTTTTTT. It yields the protein CASSWGQGVLTGELFF. This chain joins TRBV5-4 and TRBJ2-2; the match to TRBD1 covers 9 bases. This CDR3 is built from 16 residues. V lost 3 bases to trimming and J lost 5 bases; unmatched junction nucleotides: 8. Germline V lookup: CDR1 SGHNT, CDR2 YYREEE (reference sequence).

This clone has only one observation. This chain joins TRBV27 and TRBJ1-3; maybe TRBD1 (6 bases). This CDR3 is 13 amino acids long. CDR1 and CDR2 from the germline V gene are MNHEY and SMNVEV (reference sequence). V was shortened by 10 bases and J by 1 base, with 11 bases between the two germline ends. The CDR3 reads CATRGTSGNTIYF. The CDR3 DNA follows: TGTGCCACCCGAGGGACATCTGGAAACACCATATATTTT.

J is TRBJ2-1 and V is TRBV4-3; 14 nucleotides line up with TRBD2. The CDR3 is made up of 18 amino acids. Trimming removed 0 bases from V and 7 bases from J; junction bases left unmatched: 8. CDR1 and CDR2 from the germline V gene are LGHNA and YSLEER. The CDR3: CASSQDSATSGGVNEQFF. CDR3 in DNA: TGCGCCAGCAGCCAAGATTCAGCGACTAGCGGGGGGGTGAATGAGCAGTTCTTC.